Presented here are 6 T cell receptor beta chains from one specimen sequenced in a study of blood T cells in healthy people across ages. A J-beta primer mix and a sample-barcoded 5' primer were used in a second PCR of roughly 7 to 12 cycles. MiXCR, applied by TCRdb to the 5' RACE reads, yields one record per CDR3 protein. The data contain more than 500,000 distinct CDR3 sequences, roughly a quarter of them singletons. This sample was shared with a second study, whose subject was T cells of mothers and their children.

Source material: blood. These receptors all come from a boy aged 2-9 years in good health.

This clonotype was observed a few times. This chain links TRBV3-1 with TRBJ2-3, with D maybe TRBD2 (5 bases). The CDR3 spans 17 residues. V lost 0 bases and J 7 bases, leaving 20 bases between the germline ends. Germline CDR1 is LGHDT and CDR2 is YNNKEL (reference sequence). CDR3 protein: CASSQDSLAGVGNTQYF. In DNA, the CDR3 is TGTGCCAGCAGCCAAGACTCCCTAGCTGGGGTAGGAAATACGCAGTATTTT.

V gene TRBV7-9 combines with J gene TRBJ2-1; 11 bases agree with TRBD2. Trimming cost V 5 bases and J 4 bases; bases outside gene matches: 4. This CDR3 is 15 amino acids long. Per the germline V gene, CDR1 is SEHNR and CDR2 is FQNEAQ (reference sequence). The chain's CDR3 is CASSPRLAGYNEQFF. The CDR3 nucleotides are TGTGCCAGCAGCCCTAGACTAGCGGGGTACAATGAGCAGTTCTTC.

As DNA, the CDR3 is TGTGCCAGCAGCTTCTCGGACACTGAAGCTTTCTTT. It specifies CASSFSDTEAFF. The rearrangement joins TRBV7-2 to TRBJ1-1; no clear D. This CDR3 region has 12 residues. The germline V and J ends were trimmed by 3 bases and 3 bases, with 5 bases remaining between them. CDR1 is SGHTA and CDR2 is FQGNSA in the germline V gene.

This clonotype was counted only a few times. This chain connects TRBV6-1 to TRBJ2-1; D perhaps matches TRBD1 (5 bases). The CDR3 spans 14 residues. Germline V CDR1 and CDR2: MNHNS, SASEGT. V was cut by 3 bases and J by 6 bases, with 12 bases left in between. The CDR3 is CASSEGRAINEQFF. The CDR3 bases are TGTGCCAGCAGTGAGGGCAGGGCAATCAATGAGCAGTTCTTC.

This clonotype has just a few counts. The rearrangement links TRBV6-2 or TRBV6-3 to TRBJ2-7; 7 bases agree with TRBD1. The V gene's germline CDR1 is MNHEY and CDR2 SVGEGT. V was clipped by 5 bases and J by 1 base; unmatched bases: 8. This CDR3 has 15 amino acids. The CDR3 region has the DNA TGTGCCAGCAGTAAGGCAAGACAGGGATCCTACGAGCAGTACTTC. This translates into CASSKARQGSYEQYF.

As DNA, the CDR3 is TGTGCCAGCAGTTTATTGGCCAGGTTGACCTATGGCTACACCTTC. The encoded protein is CASSLLARLTYGYTF. The V and J genes are TRBV28 and TRBJ1-2, with D unresolved. This CDR3 spans 15 amino acids. Germline V gene lookup returns CDR1 MDHEN and CDR2 SYDVKM. V was trimmed by 1 base and J by 4 bases, leaving 13 bases between them.